This T cell receptor beta chain originates from a study of PD-L1 blockade in urothelial cancer. Regarding time point: peripheral blood 6 weeks after treatment start. The study enrolled patients with locally advanced or metastatic urothelial carcinoma. Measured with immunoSEQ multiplex PCR; TCRdb has only the in-frame clones, and not every one. This table has about 48,000 clones, 80% to 90% appearing once. V lost 2 bases and J 1 base, leaving 9 bases between the germline ends. This CDR3 is 15 amino acids long. CDR1 MNHNY and CDR2 SVGAGI come from the germline V gene (reference sequence). The chain has TRBV6-6 and TRBJ2-1; D gene uncertain. Source: PBMCs, taken around atezolizumab (anti-PD-L1) treatment. This TCR came from a man in his 70s with urothelial cancer. The CDR3 sequence: CASSYTLLSYNEQFF. The CDR3 DNA reads TGTGCCAGCAGTTACACCCTCCTATCCTACAATGAGCAGTTCTTC.